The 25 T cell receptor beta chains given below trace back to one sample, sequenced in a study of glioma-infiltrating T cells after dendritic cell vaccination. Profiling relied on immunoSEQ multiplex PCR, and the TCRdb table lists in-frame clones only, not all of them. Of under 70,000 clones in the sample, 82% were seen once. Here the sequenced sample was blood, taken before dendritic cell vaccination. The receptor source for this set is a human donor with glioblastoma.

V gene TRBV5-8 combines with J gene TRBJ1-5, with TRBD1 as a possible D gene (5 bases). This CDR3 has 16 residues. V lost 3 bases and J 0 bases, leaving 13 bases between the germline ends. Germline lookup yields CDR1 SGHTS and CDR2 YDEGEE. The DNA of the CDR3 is TGTGCCAGCAGCTATCTCGGGGGGGATAGCAATCAGCCCCAGCATTTT. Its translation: CASSYLGGDSNQPQHF.

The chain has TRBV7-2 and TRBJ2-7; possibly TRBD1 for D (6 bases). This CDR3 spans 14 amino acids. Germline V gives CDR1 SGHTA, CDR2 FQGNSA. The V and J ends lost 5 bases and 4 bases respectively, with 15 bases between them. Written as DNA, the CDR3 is TGTGCCAGCAGCCCCCAGGTGGGGGCGTACGAGCAGTACTTC. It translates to CASSPQVGAYEQYF.

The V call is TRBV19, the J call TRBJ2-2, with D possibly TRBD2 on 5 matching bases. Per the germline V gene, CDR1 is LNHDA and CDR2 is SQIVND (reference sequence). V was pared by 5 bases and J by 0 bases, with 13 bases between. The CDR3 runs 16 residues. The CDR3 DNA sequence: TGTGCCAGTAGTTCCGCGGACTGGTCGAACACCGGGGAGCTGTTTTTT. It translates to CASSSADWSNTGELFF.

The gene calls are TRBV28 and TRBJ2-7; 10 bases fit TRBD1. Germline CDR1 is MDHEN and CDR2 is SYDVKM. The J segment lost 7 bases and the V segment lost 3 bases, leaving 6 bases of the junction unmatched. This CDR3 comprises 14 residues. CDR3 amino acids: CASSFPGQGEEQYF. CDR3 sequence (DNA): TGTGCCAGCAGTTTCCCAGGACAGGGGGAAGAGCAGTACTTC. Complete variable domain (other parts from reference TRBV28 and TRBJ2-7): DVKVTQSSRYLVKRTGEKVFLECVQDMDHENMFWYRQDPGLGLRLIYFSYDVKMKEKGDIPEGYSVSREKKERFSLILESASTNQTSMYLCASSFPGQGEEQYFGPGTRLTVT.

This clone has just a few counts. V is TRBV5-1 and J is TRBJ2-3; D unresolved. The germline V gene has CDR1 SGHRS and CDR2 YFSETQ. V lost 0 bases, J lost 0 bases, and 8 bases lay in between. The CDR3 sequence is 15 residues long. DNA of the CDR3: TGCGCCAGCAGCTTGGAAGCGCCTAGCACAGATACGCAGTATTTT. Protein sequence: CASSLEAPSTDTQYF.

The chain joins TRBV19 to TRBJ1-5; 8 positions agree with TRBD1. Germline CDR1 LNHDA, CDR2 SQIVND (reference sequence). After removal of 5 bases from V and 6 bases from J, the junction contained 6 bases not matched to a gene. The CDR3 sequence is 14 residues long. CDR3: CASSAYRGSQPQHF. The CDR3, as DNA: TGTGCCAGTAGTGCTTACAGGGGGAGTCAGCCCCAGCATTTT.

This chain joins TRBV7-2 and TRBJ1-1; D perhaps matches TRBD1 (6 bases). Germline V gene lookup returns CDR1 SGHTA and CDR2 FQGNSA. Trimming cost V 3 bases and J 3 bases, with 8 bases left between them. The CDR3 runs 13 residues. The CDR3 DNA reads TGTGCCAGCAGCTTGACAGGCGACACTGAAGCTTTCTTT. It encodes CASSLTGDTEAFF. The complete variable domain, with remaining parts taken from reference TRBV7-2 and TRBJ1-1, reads GAGVSQSPSNKVTEKGKDVELRCDPISGHTALYWYRQSLGQGLEFLIYFQGNSAPDKSGLPSDRFSAERTGGSVSTLTIQRTQQEDSAVYLCASSLTGDTEAFFGQGTRLTVV.

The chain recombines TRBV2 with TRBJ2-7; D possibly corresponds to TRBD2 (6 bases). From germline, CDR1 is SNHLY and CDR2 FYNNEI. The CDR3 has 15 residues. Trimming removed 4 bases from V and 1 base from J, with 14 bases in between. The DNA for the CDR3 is TGTGCCAGCAGTGTTTATCCTGGAGGGTCCTACGAGCAGTACTTC. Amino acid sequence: CASSVYPGGSYEQYF.

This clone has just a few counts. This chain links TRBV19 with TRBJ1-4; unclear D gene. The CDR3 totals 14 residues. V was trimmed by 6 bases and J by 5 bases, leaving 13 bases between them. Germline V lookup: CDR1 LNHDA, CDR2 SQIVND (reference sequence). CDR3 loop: CASSLITGNEKLFF. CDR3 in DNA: TGTGCCAGTAGCCTAATTACGGGGAATGAAAAACTGTTTTTT.

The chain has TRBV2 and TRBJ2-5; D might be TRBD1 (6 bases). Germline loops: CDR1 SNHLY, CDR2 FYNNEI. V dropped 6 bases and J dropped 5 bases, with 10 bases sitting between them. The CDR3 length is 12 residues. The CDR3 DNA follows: TGTGCCAGCAGCACAGGGTTGGAGACCCAGTACTTC. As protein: CASSTGLETQYF.

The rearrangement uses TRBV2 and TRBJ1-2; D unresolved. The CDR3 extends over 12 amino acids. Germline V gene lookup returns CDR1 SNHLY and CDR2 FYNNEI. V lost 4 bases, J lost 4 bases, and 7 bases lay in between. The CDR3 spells CASSAGFYGYTF. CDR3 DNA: TGTGCCAGCAGTGCGGGATTCTATGGCTACACCTTC.

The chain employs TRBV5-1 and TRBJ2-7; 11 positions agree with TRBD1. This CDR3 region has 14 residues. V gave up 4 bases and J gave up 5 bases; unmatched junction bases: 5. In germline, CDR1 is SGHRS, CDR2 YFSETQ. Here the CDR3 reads CASSIGQGAHEQYF. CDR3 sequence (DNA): TGCGCCAGCAGCATCGGACAGGGGGCCCACGAGCAGTACTTC.

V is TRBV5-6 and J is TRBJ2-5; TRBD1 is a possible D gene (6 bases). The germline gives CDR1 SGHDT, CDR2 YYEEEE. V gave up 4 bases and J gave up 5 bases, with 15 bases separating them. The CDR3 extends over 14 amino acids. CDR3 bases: TGTGCCAGCAGCACCCTCCGGACAGAGGAGACCCAGTACTTC. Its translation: CASSTLRTEETQYF.

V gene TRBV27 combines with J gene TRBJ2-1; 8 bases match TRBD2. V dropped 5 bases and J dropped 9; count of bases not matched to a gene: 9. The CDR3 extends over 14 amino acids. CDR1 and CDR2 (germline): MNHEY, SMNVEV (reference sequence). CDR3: CASSPGTRAGEQFF. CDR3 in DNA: TGTGCCAGCAGTCCCGGGACTAGAGCGGGTGAGCAGTTCTTC.

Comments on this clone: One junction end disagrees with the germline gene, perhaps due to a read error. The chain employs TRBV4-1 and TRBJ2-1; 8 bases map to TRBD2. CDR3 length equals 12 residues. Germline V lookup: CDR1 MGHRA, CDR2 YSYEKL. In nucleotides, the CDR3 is TGCGCCAGCAGCTCCCTCGGACTAGCTAGGATCTTC. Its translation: CASSSLGLARIF.

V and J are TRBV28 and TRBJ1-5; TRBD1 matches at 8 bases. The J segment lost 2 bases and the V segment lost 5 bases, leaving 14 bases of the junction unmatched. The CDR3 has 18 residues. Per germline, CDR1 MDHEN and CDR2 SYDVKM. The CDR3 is CASSPRDRKALGNQPQHF. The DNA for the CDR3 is TGTGCCAGCAGTCCTCGGGACAGGAAGGCCCTGGGCAATCAGCCCCAGCATTTT. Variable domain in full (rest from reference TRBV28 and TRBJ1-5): DVKVTQSSRYLVKRTGEKVFLECVQDMDHENMFWYRQDPGLGLRLIYFSYDVKMKEKGDIPEGYSVSREKKERFSLILESASTNQTSMYLCASSPRDRKALGNQPQHFGDGTRLSIL.

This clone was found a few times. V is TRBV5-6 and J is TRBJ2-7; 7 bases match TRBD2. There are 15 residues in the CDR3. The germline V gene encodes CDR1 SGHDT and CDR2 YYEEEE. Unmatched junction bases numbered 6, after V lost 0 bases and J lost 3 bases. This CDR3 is CASSLAGGGYYEQYF. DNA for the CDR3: TGTGCCAGCAGCTTGGCCGGGGGAGGGTACTACGAGCAGTACTTC.

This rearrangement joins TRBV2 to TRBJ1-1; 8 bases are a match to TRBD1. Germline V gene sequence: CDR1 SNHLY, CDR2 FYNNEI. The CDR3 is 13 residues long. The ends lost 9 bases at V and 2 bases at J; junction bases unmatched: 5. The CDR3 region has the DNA TGTGCCAGAACACAGGGGGGAAACACTGAAGCTTTCTTT. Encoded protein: CARTQGGNTEAFF. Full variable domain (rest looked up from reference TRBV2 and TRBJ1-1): EPEVTQTPSHQVTQMGQEVILRCVPISNHLYFYWYRQILGQKVEFLVSFYNNEISEKSEIFDDQFSVERPDGSNFTLKIRSTKLEDSAMYFCARTQGGNTEAFFGQGTRLTVV.

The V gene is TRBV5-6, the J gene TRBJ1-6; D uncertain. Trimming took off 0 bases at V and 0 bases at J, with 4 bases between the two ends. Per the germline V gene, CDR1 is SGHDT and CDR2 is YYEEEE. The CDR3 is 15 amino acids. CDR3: CASSLGLSYNSPLHF. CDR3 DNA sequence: TGTGCCAGCAGCTTGGGACTCTCCTATAATTCACCCCTCCACTTT.

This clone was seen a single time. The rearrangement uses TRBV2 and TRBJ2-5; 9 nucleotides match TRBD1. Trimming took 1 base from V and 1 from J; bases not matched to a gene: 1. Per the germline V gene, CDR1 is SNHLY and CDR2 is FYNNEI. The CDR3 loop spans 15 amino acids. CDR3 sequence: CASSEEQGAQETQYF. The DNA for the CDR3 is TGTGCCAGCAGTGAAGAACAGGGGGCCCAAGAGACCCAGTACTTC.

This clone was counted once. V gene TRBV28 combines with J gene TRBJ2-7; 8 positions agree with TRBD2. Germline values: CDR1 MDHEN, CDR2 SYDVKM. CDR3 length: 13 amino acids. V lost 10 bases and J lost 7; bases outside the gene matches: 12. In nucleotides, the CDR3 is TGTGCCACCCTAAACGGGGGGGCCAGGGAGCAGTACTTC. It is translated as CATLNGGAREQYF.

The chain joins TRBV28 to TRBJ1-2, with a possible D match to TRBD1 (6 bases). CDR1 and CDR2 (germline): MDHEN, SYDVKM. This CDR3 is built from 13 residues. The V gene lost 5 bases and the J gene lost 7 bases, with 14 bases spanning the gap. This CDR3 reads CASSPGEGGGYTF. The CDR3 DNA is TGTGCCAGCAGTCCGGGGGAGGGGGGTGGCTACACCTTC.

CDR3: CASSVTSGGSTDTQYF. In DNA form, the CDR3 reads TGTGCCAGCAGTGTGACTAGCGGGGGCAGCACAGATACGCAGTATTTT. The rearrangement joins TRBV6-1 to TRBJ2-3, with TRBD2 matching over 12 bases. From germline, CDR1 is MNHNS and CDR2 SASEGT. CDR3 length equals 16 residues. With 4 bases clipped from V and 0 bases from J, the junction kept 2 bases outside the gene matches.

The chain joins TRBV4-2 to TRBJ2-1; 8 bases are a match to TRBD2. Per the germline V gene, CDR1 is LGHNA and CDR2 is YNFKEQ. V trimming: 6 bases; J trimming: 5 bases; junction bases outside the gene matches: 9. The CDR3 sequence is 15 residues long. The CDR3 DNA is TGTGCCAGCAGTCTTATTAGCGGGGCTAACAATGAGCAGTTCTTC. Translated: CASSLISGANNEQFF.

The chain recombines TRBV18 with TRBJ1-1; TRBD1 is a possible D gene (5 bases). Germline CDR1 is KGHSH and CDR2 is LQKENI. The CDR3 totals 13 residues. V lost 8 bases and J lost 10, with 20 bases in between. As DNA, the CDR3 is TGTGCCAGCACGTTCATTGGAGGGGATGGAGCTTTCTTT. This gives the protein CASTFIGGDGAFF.